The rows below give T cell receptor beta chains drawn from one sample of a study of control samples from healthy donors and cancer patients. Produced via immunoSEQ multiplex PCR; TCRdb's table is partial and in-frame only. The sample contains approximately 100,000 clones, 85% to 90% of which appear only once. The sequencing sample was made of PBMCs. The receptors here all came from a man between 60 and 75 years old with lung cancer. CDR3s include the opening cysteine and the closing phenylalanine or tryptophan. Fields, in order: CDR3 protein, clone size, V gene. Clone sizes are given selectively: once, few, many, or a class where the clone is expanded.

CAISEVGRGYYGYTF - TRBV10-3
CASSHQSEAFF once TRBV12-3/TRBV12-4
CASSLGQGAVTIYF - TRBV5-8
CASSYRETQYF - TRBV6-5
CASSAHRGIGGELFF - TRBV10-1
CASELTDSTEAFF - TRBV6-5
CASSFRGVNTEAFF - TRBV5-6
CASSSDRIIGNTIYF - TRBV19
CASSFSTGGNEKLFF - TRBV7-2
CASSQIPGEGYGYTF few TRBV7-6
CASRQGPYDTEAFF once TRBV2
CATSDPGQGGNQPQHF few TRBV24-1
CASSSVSGSRDTQYF - TRBV5-6
CASSLQGDYDEQYF - TRBV18
CASSQTKNIQYF once TRBV3-1/TRBV3-2
CASSFLTGTTYEQYF - TRBV5-1
CASSLTGNTEAFF - TRBV6-6
CATSAFGFTEAFF - TRBV24-1
CASSLESQETQYF - TRBV5-1
CASSLVSSGGPDTQYF once TRBV13
CASGLLAGVTDTQYF - TRBV6-5
CAWTGPQTNEKLFF - TRBV30
CASSKDRPELNTEAFF - TRBV2
CASRDGSSYNSPLHF few TRBV6-6
CAWSVPGRALSSGNTIYF - TRBV30
CASDAGGLSIQYF - TRBV19
CASSLAPGLDTEAFF - TRBV5-1
CASSLLVRNYGYTF - TRBV7-7
CASRPGRRSNHTNTGELFF - TRBV5-1
CASSSARYTTKNIQYF - TRBV27
CAISERAENQPQHF - TRBV10-3
CASSLGPGEPQETQYF - TRBV5-8
CASSRTGLDGYTF - TRBV9
CATSADAGTYTNTGELFF - TRBV24-1
CASSFGGSGENEQFF - TRBV5-1
CASSLGTNEQFF - TRBV7-9
CASIGTTYTGELFF - TRBV19
CASSVDGATGNTIYF few TRBV9
CASSVGGPTVQNTEAFF - TRBV9
CASSLVGGERQETQYF - TRBV5-1
CAWSGGAPTDTQYF - TRBV30
CATSRDAVRTGDVYNEQFF - TRBV15
CASSPGVNEQFF - TRBV6-7
CATSRESPEEKLFF - TRBV15
CASSYETGTVTDTQYF - TRBV6-2/TRBV6-3
CASSLGRGGRDEQYF - TRBV27
CASSLLGSPYGYTF - TRBV5-6
CASSLGAGFYEQYF - TRBV7-9
CASSELVGNTIYF - TRBV6-1
CASSPRQGETQYF - TRBV5-1
CASSFTGINTEAFF once TRBV16
CASSSGNSPLHF - TRBV27
CASSSTGRNSPLHF - TRBV7-3
CSVEDPLGERGPYEQYF - TRBV29-1
CASSVPRGGVGTEAFF once TRBV5-1
CASTKTGTGDEKLFF few TRBV2
CASRWGHQNTEAFF once TRBV3-1/TRBV3-2
CASSQENGGDDYNSPLHF - TRBV4-2
CAWYQGATEAFF - TRBV30